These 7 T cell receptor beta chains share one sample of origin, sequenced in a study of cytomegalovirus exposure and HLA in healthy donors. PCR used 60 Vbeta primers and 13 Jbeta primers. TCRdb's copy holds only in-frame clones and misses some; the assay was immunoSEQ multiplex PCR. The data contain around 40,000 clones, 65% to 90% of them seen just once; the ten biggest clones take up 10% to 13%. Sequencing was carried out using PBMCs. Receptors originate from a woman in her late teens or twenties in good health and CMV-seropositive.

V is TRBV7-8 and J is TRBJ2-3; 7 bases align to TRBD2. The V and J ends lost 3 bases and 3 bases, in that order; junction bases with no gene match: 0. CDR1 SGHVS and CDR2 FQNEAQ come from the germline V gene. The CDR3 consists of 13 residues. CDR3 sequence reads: CASSFGGTDTQYF. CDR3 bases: TGTGCCAGCAGCTTCGGGGGGACAGATACGCAGTATTTT.

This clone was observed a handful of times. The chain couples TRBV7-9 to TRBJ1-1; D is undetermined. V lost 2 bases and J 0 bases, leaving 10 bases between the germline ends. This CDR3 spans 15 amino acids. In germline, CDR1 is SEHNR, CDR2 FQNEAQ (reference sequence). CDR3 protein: CASSLKTDMNTEAFF. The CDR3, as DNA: TGTGCCAGCAGCTTAAAAACAGACATGAACACTGAAGCTTTCTTT.

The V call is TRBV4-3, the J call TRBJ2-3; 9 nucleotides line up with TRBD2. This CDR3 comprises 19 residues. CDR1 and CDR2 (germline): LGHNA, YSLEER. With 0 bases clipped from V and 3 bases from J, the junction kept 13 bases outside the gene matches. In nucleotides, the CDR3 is TGCGCCAGCAGCCAAGACAGAGAGGTAGGAGCGGGAGGAACAGATACGCAGTATTTT. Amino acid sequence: CASSQDREVGAGGTDTQYF.

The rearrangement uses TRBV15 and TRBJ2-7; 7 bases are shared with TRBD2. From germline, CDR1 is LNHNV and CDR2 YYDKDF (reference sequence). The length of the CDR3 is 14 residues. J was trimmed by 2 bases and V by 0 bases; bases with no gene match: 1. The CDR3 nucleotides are TGTGCCACCAGCAGAGAGGGGGGGACCTACGAGCAGTACTTC. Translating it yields CATSREGGTYEQYF.

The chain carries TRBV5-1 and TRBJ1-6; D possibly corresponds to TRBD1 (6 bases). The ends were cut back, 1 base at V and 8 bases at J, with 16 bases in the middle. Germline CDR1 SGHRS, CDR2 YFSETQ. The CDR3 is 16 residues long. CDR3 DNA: TGCGCCAGCAGCTTGTCGTCTTCCAGGGGTGATTCACCCCTCCACTTT. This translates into CASSLSSSRGDSPLHF. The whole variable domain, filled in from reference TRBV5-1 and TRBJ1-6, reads KAGVTQTPRYLIKTRGQQVTLSCSPISGHRSVSWYQQTPGQGLQFLFEYFSETQRNKGNFPGRFSGRQFSNSRSEMNVSTLELGDSALYLCASSLSSSRGDSPLHFGNGTRLTVT.

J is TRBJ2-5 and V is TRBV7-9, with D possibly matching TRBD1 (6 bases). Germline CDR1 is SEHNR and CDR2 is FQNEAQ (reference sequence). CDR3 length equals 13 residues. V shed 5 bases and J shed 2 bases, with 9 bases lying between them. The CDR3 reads CASSMGTQETQYF. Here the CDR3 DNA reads TGTGCCAGCAGCATGGGGACACAAGAGACCCAGTACTTC.

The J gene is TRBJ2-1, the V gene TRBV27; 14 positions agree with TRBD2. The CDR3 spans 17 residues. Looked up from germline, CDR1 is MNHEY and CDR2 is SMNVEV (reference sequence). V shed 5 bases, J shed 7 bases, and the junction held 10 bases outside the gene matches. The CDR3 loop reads CASSRAGTSGSRNEQFF. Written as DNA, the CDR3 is TGTGCCAGCAGTAGAGCGGGGACTAGCGGGAGTAGGAATGAGCAGTTCTTC.